Below are 19 T cell receptor beta chains sequenced from a single sample in a study of T cell responses to AZD1222 COVID-19 vaccine. Sequenced by immunoSEQ multiplex PCR; TCRdb stores in-frame clones only, minus some. The sample shows 90,000 to 150,000 clones, roughly 90% of them seen only once. The sample in question was peripheral blood, obtained on day 0 of AZD1222 vaccination. These receptors came from an adult in good health.

The chain has TRBV19 and TRBJ1-1; a possible D gene is TRBD1 (6 bases). CDR3 length: 15 amino acids. Germline lookup yields CDR1 LNHDA and CDR2 SQIVND (reference sequence). Trimming pared 3 bases from V and 3 bases from J, leaving 14 bases between. Here the CDR3 DNA reads TGTGCCAGTAGTATCTCCGTAGGGGGAGACACTGAAGCTTTCTTT. Translated, it gives CASSISVGGDTEAFF.

The CDR3: CASSLWGSSRDEQYF. CDR3 bases: TGTGCCAGCAGCTTATGGGGCAGCTCGAGGGACGAGCAGTACTTC. The chain uses TRBV11-1 and TRBJ2-7; D may correspond to TRBD1 or TRBD2 (5 bases each). CDR3 length equals 15 residues. Trimming stripped 2 bases from V and 5 bases from J, with 16 bases between. Germline V gene lookup returns CDR1 SGHAT and CDR2 FQDESV (reference sequence). Filled out from reference TRBV11-1 and TRBJ2-7, the complete variable domain reads EAEVAQSPRYKITEKSQAVAFWCDPISGHATLYWYRQILGQGPELLVQFQDESVVDDSQLPKDRFSAERLKGVDSTLKIQPAELGDSAMYLCASSLWGSSRDEQYFGPGTRLTVT.

This chain links TRBV3-1 (or the pseudogene TRBV3-2) with TRBJ2-3, with 11 nucleotides matching TRBD2. The V segment lost 6 bases and the J segment 1 base; nucleotides outside the gene matches: 3. The CDR3 has 15 residues. Germline V gene data show CDR1 as LGHDT and CDR2 as YNNKEL (reference sequence). DNA of the CDR3: TGTGCCAGCAGGGTAGCGGGGGGGGGCACAGATACGCAGTATTTT. Its protein product is CASRVAGGGTDTQYF.

V usage is TRBV12-3 or TRBV12-4 and J usage is TRBJ1-1, with D possibly TRBD1 on 5 matching bases. This CDR3 has 13 amino acids. V lost 6 bases and J lost 5, with 13 bases in between. Written as DNA, the CDR3 is TGTGCCAGCAGCCAAACCAGGGCAACTGAAGCTTTCTTT. Translation gives CASSQTRATEAFF.

The chain couples TRBV20-1 to TRBJ2-3; D remains ambiguous. The CDR3 sequence is 11 residues long. CDR1 is DFQATT, CDR2 SNEGSKA, per germline (reference sequence). The ends were cut back, 3 bases at V and 6 bases at J, with 7 bases in the middle. CDR3: CSARSRDTQYF. The CDR3 nucleotides are TGCAGTGCTAGGTCGAGGGATACGCAGTATTTT.

The V and J genes are TRBV14 and TRBJ2-2; TRBD1 agrees at 9 bases. Germline V gene sequence: CDR1 SGHDN, CDR2 FVKESK. With 4 bases clipped from V and 6 bases from J, the junction kept 3 bases outside the gene matches. The CDR3 length is 14 residues. DNA for the CDR3: TGTGCCAGCAGCCCTAGGACAGGGGCCGGGGAGCTGTTTTTT. It translates to CASSPRTGAGELFF.

The chain uses TRBV28 and TRBJ1-4, with TRBD1 matching over 8 bases. This CDR3 has 16 amino acids. V was clipped by 8 bases and J by 5 bases; unmatched bases: 13. Germline V gene lookup returns CDR1 MDHEN and CDR2 SYDVKM. The CDR3, as DNA: TGTGCCAGCCAGGGGGCGCAGGGATGGGAAAATGAAAAACTGTTTTTT. As protein: CASQGAQGWENEKLFF.

The CDR3 region has the DNA TGTGCCAGCAGCTTAGATTTAGGGACAGATACGCAGTATTTT. Residues: CASSLDLGTDTQYF. The chain has TRBV11-3 and TRBJ2-3; no clear D. This CDR3 contains 14 residues. CDR1 SGHNT and CDR2 YENEEA come from the germline V gene. Trimming pared 0 bases from V and 3 bases from J, leaving 7 bases between.

This clone has only one observation. The chain has TRBV6-2 or TRBV6-3 and TRBJ2-5; D remains unclear. V lost 0 bases to trimming and J lost 5 bases, with 1 base between them. Germline-derived CDR1 and CDR2 are MNHEY and SVGEGT. CDR3 length: 11 amino acids. CDR3 in DNA: TGTGCCAGCAGTTACTCCGAGACCCAGTACTTC. Amino acid sequence: CASSYSETQYF.

This clone was counted between two and nine times. The CDR3: CASSQARLYGYTF. The CDR3 DNA reads as TGTGCCAGCAGCCAAGCCCGGCTCTATGGCTACACCTTC. This chain joins TRBV4-2 and TRBJ1-2; no definite D call. CDR1 is LGHNA, CDR2 YNFKEQ, per germline. V was cut by 1 base and J by 4 bases, with 7 bases left in between. The CDR3 is made up of 13 amino acids.

The chain joins TRBV6-5 to TRBJ2-7, with TRBD2 as a possible D gene (6 bases). The CDR3 has 14 amino acids. Germline V gene sequence: CDR1 MNHEY, CDR2 SVGAGI. V was clipped by 4 bases and J by 2 bases, with 12 bases between them. The CDR3 loop reads CASSSGGIAYEQYF. CDR3 DNA: TGTGCCAGCAGTTCGGGCGGGATCGCCTACGAGCAGTACTTC.

J is TRBJ1-3 and V is TRBV29-1; D gene ambiguous. The V and J ends lost 2 bases and 0 bases respectively, with 5 bases between them. Germline-derived CDR1 and CDR2 are SQVTM and ANQGSEA. The CDR3 has 13 amino acids. CDR3 in DNA: TGCAGCGTTGAAACGAGCTCTGGAAACACCATATATTTT. Its protein product is CSVETSSGNTIYF.

J is TRBJ1-2 and V is TRBV12-3 or TRBV12-4, with D perhaps matching TRBD1 (5 bases). V was shortened by 6 bases and J by 7 bases, with 15 bases between the two germline ends. This CDR3 contains 13 residues. CDR3 loop: CASRSTGTSGYTF. Written as DNA, the CDR3 is TGTGCCAGCAGATCGACCGGGACTTCTGGCTACACCTTC.

This clone appeared a single time. The chain links TRBV7-2 to TRBJ1-4, with D uncertain. This CDR3 contains 15 residues. Germline values: CDR1 SGHTA, CDR2 FQGNSA. V dropped 5 bases and J dropped 8 bases, with 18 bases sitting between them. Here the CDR3 DNA reads TGTGCCAGCAGCCCACCCGGTCAGATGCGGGAAAAACTGTTTTTT. The encoded protein is CASSPPGQMREKLFF.

In its sample, this clone was seen once. The gene calls are TRBV5-4 and TRBJ1-2, with D hard to call. The CDR3 length is 15 residues. The germline V gene encodes CDR1 SGHNT and CDR2 YYREEE (reference sequence). V shed 0 bases and J shed 8 bases, with 17 bases lying between them. CDR3 loop: CASSLGAGSGRGYTF. Here the CDR3 DNA reads TGTGCCAGCAGCTTGGGGGCCGGTTCCGGGAGAGGCTACACCTTC.

The chain is built from TRBV7-3 and TRBJ2-2; D unclear. Germline values: CDR1 SGHTA, CDR2 FQGTGA. The CDR3 is 13 amino acids. Trimming pared 2 bases from V and 5 bases from J, leaving 6 bases between. Here the CDR3 reads CASSLLRTGELFF. Here the CDR3 DNA reads TGTGCCAGCAGCTTACTAAGGACCGGGGAGCTGTTTTTT.

The V call is TRBV7-9, the J call TRBJ2-1, with 12 bases lining up with TRBD1. CDR1 is SEHNR, CDR2 FQNEAQ, per germline (reference sequence). V was clipped by 4 bases and J by 9 bases; unmatched bases: 13. The CDR3 runs 17 residues. Written as DNA, the CDR3 is TGTGCCAGCAGCTACTCATCCGGGACAGGGGGCAGTGGTGAGCAGTTCTTC. Translation gives CASSYSSGTGGSGEQFF.

This chain joins TRBV11-2 and TRBJ2-1, with 7 bases that match TRBD1. This CDR3 is 16 amino acids long. V was pared by 5 bases and J by 0 bases, with 7 bases of the junction left unmatched. From germline, CDR1 is SGHAT and CDR2 FQNNGV. Written as DNA, the CDR3 is TGTGCCAGCAGCACGACAGGGTGGAGCTCCTACAATGAGCAGTTCTTC. It is translated as CASSTTGWSSYNEQFF.

The chain links TRBV11-1 to TRBJ1-1; no clear D gene. CDR1 and CDR2 (germline): SGHAT, FQDESV (reference sequence). V lost 5 bases and J lost 3, with 19 bases in between. CDR3 length: 16 residues. Written as DNA, the CDR3 is TGTGCCAGCAGCCGAAGGATTGTCGGTAGTGACACTGAAGCTTTCTTT. It codes for CASSRRIVGSDTEAFF.